This entry features one T cell receptor beta chain sequence. Its antigen remains unidentified. Sequencing of TCR beta was undertaken in CD8+ and CD4+ T cells derived from blood. Controls comprised healthy donors matched for age and sex. This record comes from a study of CD8 T cells in Susac syndrome. Findings of the study overall: The relatively small number of individuals in the TCR sequencing and HLA analysis was acknowledged by the study.

The germline CDR1 and CDR2 sequences are SQVTM and ANQGSEA. V dropped 4 bases and J dropped 3 bases, with 16 bases sitting between them. This CDR3 region has 14 residues. Reverse transcription of roughly 0.5 to 1 ug RNA was carried out with random hexamers. It was immunoSEQ multiplex PCR that amplified TCR beta CDR3 across 54 Vbeta and 13 Jbeta. TCRdb used MiXCR to reprocess the immunoSEQ multiplex PCR reads, holding one entry per CDR3 protein. Of under 200,000 distinct CDR3 sequences listed, around 94% were seen once; the top ten hold around 0.14%. The sequenced material came from CD4+ T cells from PBMCs. The chain carries TRBV29-1 and TRBJ2-7; possibly TRBD1 for D (5 bases). The receptor was derived from a human donor in good health. CDR3 in DNA: TGCAGCGTTGGGGCAGGGCCTACCCGCTACGAGCAGTACTTC. Protein product: CSVGAGPTRYEQYF.